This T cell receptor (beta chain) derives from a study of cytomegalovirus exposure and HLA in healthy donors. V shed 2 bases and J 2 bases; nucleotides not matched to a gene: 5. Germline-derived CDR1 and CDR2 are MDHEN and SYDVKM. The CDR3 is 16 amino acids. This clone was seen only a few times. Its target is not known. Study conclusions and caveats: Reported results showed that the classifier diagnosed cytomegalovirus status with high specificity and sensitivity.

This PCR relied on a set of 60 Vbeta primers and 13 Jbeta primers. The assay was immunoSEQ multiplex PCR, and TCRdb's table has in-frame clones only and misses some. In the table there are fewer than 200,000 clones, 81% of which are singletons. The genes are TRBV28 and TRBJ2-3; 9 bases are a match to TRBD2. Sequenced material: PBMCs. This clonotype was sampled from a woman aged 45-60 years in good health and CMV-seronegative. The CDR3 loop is CASSLLREGHTDTQYF. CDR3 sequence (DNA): TGTGCCAGCAGTTTACTGCGGGAGGGGCACACAGATACGCAGTATTTT. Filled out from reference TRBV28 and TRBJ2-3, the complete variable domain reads DVKVTQSSRYLVKRTGEKVFLECVQDMDHENMFWYRQDPGLGLRLIYFSYDVKMKEKGDIPEGYSVSREKKERFSLILESASTNQTSMYLCASSLLREGHTDTQYFGPGTRLTVL.